Presented here are 25 T cell receptor beta chains from one specimen sequenced in a study of blood T cell repertoires in COVID-19. The repertoire was sequenced with immunoSEQ multiplex PCR; TCRdb's copy has only in-frame clones and lacks some. This table holds about 180,000 clones, over 75% found once. Material for sequencing was peripheral blood. The origin of the receptors is an older person with COVID-19, enrolled during active disease.

The J gene is TRBJ2-7, the V gene TRBV3-1 (or the pseudogene TRBV3-2); 12 nucleotides agree with TRBD2. This CDR3 is built from 15 residues. After removal of 4 bases from V and 6 bases from J, the junction contained 7 bases not matched to a gene. Looked up from germline, CDR1 is LGHDT and CDR2 is YNNKEL (reference sequence). CDR3 amino acids: CASSRSLAGGLEQYF. The CDR3, as DNA: TGTGCCAGCAGCCGCTCACTAGCGGGGGGTCTCGAGCAGTACTTC.

The chain is built from TRBV7-8 and TRBJ2-5; 10 bases align to TRBD2. In germline, CDR1 is SGHVS, CDR2 FQNEAQ. V dropped 5 bases and J dropped 5; count of bases not matched to a gene: 5. This CDR3 has 14 residues. In DNA, the CDR3 is TGTGCCAGCAGCCGAGCGGGAGGGGGGGAGACCCAGTACTTC. Protein sequence: CASSRAGGGETQYF.

This chain connects TRBV5-6 to TRBJ2-1; 15 bases align to TRBD2. The CDR3 is 19 amino acids. Trimming cost V 4 bases and J 0 bases; bases outside gene matches: 8. Germline assignment: CDR1 SGHDT and CDR2 YYEEEE. The CDR3 bases are TGTGCCAGCAGCCCGTGGACTAGCGGGAGGGTAAGCTCCTACAATGAGCAGTTCTTC. This translates into CASSPWTSGRVSSYNEQFF.

The V call is TRBV30, the J call TRBJ1-1, with 7 bases matching TRBD1. This CDR3 comprises 14 residues. Germline V gene lookup returns CDR1 GTSNPN and CDR2 SVGIG (reference sequence). Trimming at V came to 1 base and at J to 5 bases, leaving 7 bases not matched to a gene. The CDR3 DNA sequence: TGTGCCTGGAGTGAAGGGGGCGGACTGACTGAAGCTTTCTTT. It translates to CAWSEGGGLTEAFF.

This clone was seen just once. This chain uses TRBV11-2 with TRBJ2-2; TRBD2 matches 10 bases. CDR3 length: 17 residues. Germline CDR1 SGHAT, CDR2 FQNNGV. The trim removed 5 bases at V and 7 bases at J, leaving 13 bases unmatched. The DNA of the CDR3 is TGTGCCAGCAGCAGCAGCCGAGCGGGGGGGCCGATCGGGGAGCTGTTTTTT. As protein: CASSSSRAGGPIGELFF.

In its sample, this clone was seen a few times. The chain is built from TRBV7-2 and TRBJ2-7; TRBD2 might be the D (5 bases). The V gene lost 5 bases and the J gene lost 4 bases, with 15 bases spanning the gap. The CDR3 totals 14 residues. Per germline, CDR1 SGHTA and CDR2 FQGNSA. CDR3 sequence (DNA): TGTGCCAGCAGCCCCAGCGGATCACCTTACGAGCAGTACTTC. Translated: CASSPSGSPYEQYF.

This clone has only a few counts. CDR3 residues: CASLGRSSNSPLHF. The CDR3, as DNA: TGTGCCAGCCTCGGGAGGTCGAGTAATTCACCCCTCCACTTT. The gene calls are TRBV6-6 and TRBJ1-6; D ambiguous. Per the germline V gene, CDR1 is MNHNY and CDR2 is SVGAGI (reference sequence). With 8 bases removed from V and 6 bases from J, the gap between germline ends came to 14 bases. This CDR3 has 14 amino acids.

The chain has TRBV2 and TRBJ2-3; D remains unclear. This CDR3 contains 12 residues. CDR1 is SNHLY, CDR2 FYNNEI, per germline. Trimming stripped 6 bases from V and 3 bases from J, with 7 bases between. CDR3 DNA: TGTGCCAGCAGCTTTTTTACAGATACGCAGTATTTT. It codes for CASSFFTDTQYF.

The chain employs TRBV2 and TRBJ2-1, with 7 bases aligning to TRBD1. CDR1 is SNHLY and CDR2 is FYNNEI in the germline V gene. The V gene end was trimmed by 4 bases and the J gene end by 9 bases; junction bases not matched to a gene: 3. CDR3 length: 12 amino acids. CDR3 coding DNA: TGTGCCAGCAGTGTAGAGGGGGCTGAGCAGTTCTTC. Protein sequence: CASSVEGAEQFF.

V and J are TRBV5-6 and TRBJ2-7, with D possibly being TRBD2 (6 bases). Trimming shortened V by 4 bases and J by 0 bases, and 17 bases separated the two germline ends. This CDR3 comprises 16 residues. CDR1 is SGHDT, CDR2 YYEEEE, per germline. The CDR3 nucleotides read TGTGCCAGCAGCACGTCGCGGGGAGCACCCTCCTACGAGCAGTACTTC. It translates to CASSTSRGAPSYEQYF.

This sequence joins TRBV5-4 and TRBJ2-5; maybe TRBD2 (5 bases). Germline V gene sequence: CDR1 SGHNT, CDR2 YYREEE (reference sequence). V lost 5 bases to trimming and J lost 1 base, with 9 bases between them. The CDR3 has 13 amino acids. CDR3 DNA sequence: TGTGCCAGCAGAATCGGAGGCCAAGAGACCCAGTACTTC. It is translated as CASRIGGQETQYF.

The CDR3 sequence: CASSLGVAGNQETQYF. CDR3 bases: TGTGCCAGCAGCTTGGGGGTAGCGGGGAACCAAGAGACCCAGTACTTC. The rearrangement joins TRBV5-6 to TRBJ2-5; 8 nucleotides match TRBD2. The CDR3 sequence is 16 residues long. V lost 0 bases, J lost 0 bases, and 4 bases stayed unmatched. From germline, CDR1 is SGHDT and CDR2 YYEEEE.

This clone was detected a few times. The chain recombines TRBV5-8 with TRBJ1-2; the match to TRBD1 covers 7 bases. CDR1 and CDR2 (germline): SGHTS, YDEGEE. The CDR3 is made up of 16 amino acids. With 3 bases clipped from V and 5 bases from J, the junction kept 13 bases outside the gene matches. The chain's CDR3 is CASSSPGQSGAYGYTF. The CDR3 DNA is TGTGCCAGCAGCTCGCCGGGACAGTCGGGCGCATATGGCTACACCTTC.

The J gene is TRBJ1-2, the V gene TRBV6-5; tentative D call: TRBD1 (6 bases). Trimming pared 6 bases from V and 7 bases from J, leaving 21 bases between. The CDR3 covers 15 residues. Per germline, CDR1 MNHEY and CDR2 SVGAGI. The CDR3 here is CASRSPGTTGGGYTF. CDR3 sequence (DNA): TGTGCCAGCAGGTCCCCCGGGACGACAGGTGGTGGCTACACCTTC.

This clone occurred once. The chain recombines TRBV6-2 or TRBV6-3 with TRBJ2-1; no definite D call. This CDR3 has 12 amino acids. V lost 2 bases and J 7 bases, leaving 6 bases between the germline ends. CDR1 is MNHEY and CDR2 is SVGEGT in the germline V gene. As DNA, the CDR3 is TGTGCCAGCAGTTACCCTCCGAATGAGCAGTTCTTC. Translating gives CASSYPPNEQFF.

The J gene is TRBJ2-1, the V gene TRBV12-3 or TRBV12-4; D might be TRBD1 (5 bases). The CDR3 runs to 12 residues. The V and J ends lost 3 bases and 8 bases respectively, with 8 bases between them. CDR3 nucleotide sequence: TGTGCCAGCAGTTTGGGGCCACATGAGCAGTTCTTC. This gives the protein CASSLGPHEQFF.

The J gene is TRBJ2-4, the V gene TRBV29-1, with a tentative D call TRBD2 (5 bases). The germline V and J ends were trimmed by 7 bases and 3 bases, with 7 bases remaining between them. This CDR3 spans 11 amino acids. Germline V gene data show CDR1 as SQVTM and CDR2 as ANQGSEA. CDR3 region: CSARGKNIQYF. The CDR3 DNA reads as TGCAGCGCCCGGGGCAAAAACATTCAGTACTTC.

The chain has TRBV9 and TRBJ2-7; D might be TRBD2 (7 bases). Trimming removed 3 bases at V and 3 bases at J, with 16 bases between. The germline gives CDR1 SGDLS, CDR2 YYNGEE. This CDR3 is built from 15 residues. The CDR3: CASSAKGGRDYEQYF. In DNA form, the CDR3 reads TGTGCCAGCAGCGCCAAGGGGGGGAGGGACTACGAGCAGTACTTC.

The chain links TRBV3-1 (or the pseudogene TRBV3-2) to TRBJ2-5; 9 nucleotides match TRBD2. This CDR3 contains 14 residues. The J segment lost 3 bases and the V segment lost 6 bases, leaving 5 bases of the junction unmatched. The V gene's germline CDR1 is LGHDT and CDR2 YNNKEL (reference sequence). The CDR3 DNA sequence: TGTGCCAGCAGAAAGATAGCGGGGGAAGAGACCCAGTACTTC. It codes for CASRKIAGEETQYF.

This chain joins TRBV7-2 and TRBJ2-5, with TRBD2 matching 7 bases. Germline values: CDR1 SGHTA, CDR2 FQGNSA. The CDR3 totals 15 residues. The J segment lost 1 base and the V segment lost 8 bases, leaving 10 bases of the junction unmatched. DNA of the CDR3: TGTGCCAGCCGCGTGGGGGGAGGGCGCCAAGAGACCCAGTACTTC. Translation: CASRVGGGRQETQYF.

This chain connects TRBV30 to TRBJ2-1; no definite D call. Trimming shortened V by 4 bases and J by 0 bases, and 10 bases separated the two germline ends. The CDR3 is 14 residues long. The germline V gene has CDR1 GTSNPN and CDR2 SVGIG (reference sequence). The CDR3 DNA follows: TGTGCCTGGATGCTCCGGAGCTCCTACAATGAGCAGTTCTTC. Translated: CAWMLRSSYNEQFF.

This clone appeared a few times. V usage is TRBV11-3 and J usage is TRBJ2-3, with 8 bases identical to TRBD2. After removal of 6 bases from V and 2 bases from J, the junction contained 7 bases not matched to a gene. Looked up from germline, CDR1 is SGHNT and CDR2 is YENEEA. The length of the CDR3 is 15 residues. CDR3 nucleotides: TGTGCCAGCAGTCGAGATAGCGGGGTCACAGATACGCAGTATTTT. Residues: CASSRDSGVTDTQYF. Full variable domain (missing parts from reference TRBV11-3 and TRBJ2-3): EAGVVQSPRYKIIEKKQPVAFWCNPISGHNTLYWYLQNLGQGPELLIRYENEEAVDDSQLPKDRFSAERLKGVDSTLKIQPAELGDSAVYLCASSRDSGVTDTQYFGPGTRLTVL.

The DNA for the CDR3 is TGTGCCAGCAGCCCACGACTAGCGGGGACCCTATTGGGGAACCAGTTCTTC. Amino acids: CASSPRLAGTLLGNQFF. The chain employs TRBV7-2 and TRBJ2-1; 11 nucleotides align to TRBD2. With 5 bases clipped from V and 13 bases from J, the junction kept 19 bases outside the gene matches. Germline V gene data show CDR1 as SGHTA and CDR2 as FQGNSA. CDR3 size: 17 residues.

Written as DNA, the CDR3 is TGTGCCAGCAGCCCCGGGACTAGCGGGGGGTACAATGAGCAGTTCTTC. This encodes CASSPGTSGGYNEQFF. V gene TRBV5-5 combines with J gene TRBJ2-1; TRBD2 matches 15 bases. The length of the CDR3 is 16 residues. The V gene's germline CDR1 is SGHKS and CDR2 YYEKEE (reference sequence). J lost 4 bases, V lost 4 bases, and 3 bases had no gene match.

The chain recombines TRBV5-6 with TRBJ2-7; 7 nucleotides line up with TRBD2. Germline V gene lookup returns CDR1 SGHDT and CDR2 YYEEEE. This CDR3 has 14 amino acids. V lost 4 bases, J lost 3 bases, and 7 bases stayed unmatched. CDR3 sequence (DNA): TGTGCCAGCAGCCCTTTGGGGGGGGGCTACGAGCAGTACTTC. This sequence encodes CASSPLGGGYEQYF.